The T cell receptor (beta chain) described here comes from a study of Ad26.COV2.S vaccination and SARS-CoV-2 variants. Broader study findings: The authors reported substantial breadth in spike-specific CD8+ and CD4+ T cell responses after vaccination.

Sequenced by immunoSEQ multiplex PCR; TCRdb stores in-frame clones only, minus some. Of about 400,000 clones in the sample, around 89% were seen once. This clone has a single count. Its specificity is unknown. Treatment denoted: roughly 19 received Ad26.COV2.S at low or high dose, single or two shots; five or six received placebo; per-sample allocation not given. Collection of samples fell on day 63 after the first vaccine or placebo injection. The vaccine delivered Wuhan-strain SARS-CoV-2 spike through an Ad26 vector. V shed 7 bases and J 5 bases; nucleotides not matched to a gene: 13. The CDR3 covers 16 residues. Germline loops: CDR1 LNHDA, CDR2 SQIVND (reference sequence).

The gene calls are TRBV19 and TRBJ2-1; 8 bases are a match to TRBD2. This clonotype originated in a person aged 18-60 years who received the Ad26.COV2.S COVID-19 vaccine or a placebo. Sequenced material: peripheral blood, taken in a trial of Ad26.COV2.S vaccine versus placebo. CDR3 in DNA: TGTGCCAGTACCAACACGGGGGGGCTCTTAGACAATGAGCAGTTCTTC. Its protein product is CASTNTGGLLDNEQFF.